The T cell receptor (beta chain) under discussion was sequenced for a study of cytomegalovirus exposure and HLA in healthy donors. General study results and limits: A few chains tied to CMV proved CMV antigen-specific in vitro.

Remarks on this clone: Its antigen is not known.

In the PCR, 60 Vbeta and 13 Jbeta primers were used. In the original analysis: In a later analysis, approximately 73 million unique TCR beta chains included roughly 11 million shared by two or more donors. The data were produced by immunoSEQ multiplex PCR, yet TCRdb's version contains in-frame clones alone and is incomplete. The D gene and trimming were derived from the DNA, and the V and J assignments and clone size from that table. This sample has about 160,000 clones; about 80% occur once, and the top ten carry 1.5% to 1.9%. The CDR3 runs to 16 residues. V lost 10 bases and J lost 8, with 27 bases in between. In germline, CDR1 is MDHEN, CDR2 SYDVKM.

Sequenced material: PBMCs. The chain joins TRBV28 to TRBJ1-5; D possibly corresponds to TRBD1 (5 bases). This clonotype was obtained from a man between 35 and 55 years old in good health and CMV-seronegative. The CDR3 region has the DNA TGTGCCACCTTAAGGAGGGGAGTGGCAGGGCCTAAGCCCCAGCATTTT. Amino acid sequence: CATLRRGVAGPKPQHF.